This paragraph reports one T cell receptor (beta chain). A few counts support this clonotype. The antigen this receptor binds is unknown. No base qualities exist here, and no much larger clone lies one base off it. The data were obtained in a study of T cells after yellow fever vaccination (dated by TCRdb to between 2018 and 2021). The study in broad terms: The SMART-Seq v4 Ultra Low Input RNA kit was used to prepare libraries from fractions with low cell numbers. Two healthy male donors, one aged 18 to 30 and one aged 30 to 40 years, were included in the cohort. Blood was drawn at multiple timepoints before and after primary and secondary immunization, with bulk PBMC replicates and cell subsets isolated. To follow T-cell clones before and after both primary and booster YFV17D yellow fever vaccination, bulk TCR alpha and beta repertoires underwent longitudinal sequencing. Summary of the overall study and its limitations: After the booster, most clones that had expanded after primary vaccination were detected again (about 97% of CD4 and roughly nine tenths of CD8), suggesting broad maintenance of memory. A small fraction of clonotypes appeared in both the CD4 and CD8 compartments, likely as a result of convergent recombination. Because only a couple of donors were included in the study, the extent to which the findings can be generalized is limited. Computational filtering was required because FACS-sorted repertoires could contain abundant contaminating clonotypes from the bulk population. The secondary T-cell response was found to be weaker but faster than the primary response, with a peak reached on day 5 rather than on day 15.

Synthesis of TCR cDNA relied on 5'RACE template switching, a step that introduced a universal primer site along with unique molecular identifiers. Priming for cDNA synthesis came from both the TCR alpha and TCR beta constant segments. Two PCR steps were used to amplify libraries, with sample barcodes and sequencing adapters being added in the second step. Sequencing of libraries was done on Illumina HiSeq 2500 (2x100 bp) or NovaSeq (2x150 bp). Under the source paper's analysis protocol: Reads were demultiplexed and collapsed into UMI consensus sequences with MIGEC, and V(D)J alignment was performed with MiXCR. Clonotypes responding to the vaccine were identified with edgeR on replicate PBMC samples, with the criteria of FDR below 0.01 and a log2 fold change above 5 up to day 15. Bulk clonotypes were assigned CD4 or CD8 identity according to which sequenced CD4 or CD8 repertoire held them at higher abundance. TCRdb applied fastp at Q25 and MiXCR to the public reads, then kept only in-frame beta chains. Here each entry gathers all rows of one CDR3 protein and keeps the most common genes and DNA. The V and J calls were not made by the authors but by TCRdb's processing. This sample gives 310,000 or so distinct CDR3 sequences in total; 6.8% of them show up just once. Roughly a sixth of the sample is taken by the ten largest.

The intended sense of this specimen's treatment or condition label: live attenuated yellow fever vaccine strain. At each blood-draw timepoint, two biological replicates of bulk PBMCs were collected. A standard Ficoll-Paque protocol was used to isolate PBMCs from peripheral blood. RNA was extracted with TriZol from bulk PBMCs, CD4 and CD8 fractions, and dextramer-positive and dextramer-negative fractions. Trimming removed 2 bases from V and 4 bases from J, leaving 12 bases between the germline ends. The CDR3 contains 14 residues, cysteine and phenylalanine counted. Of the read, only the CDR3 DNA is kept; its 42 bases are in frame from base 1. The germline V gene (reference sequence) provides CDR1 SGHKS and CDR2 YYEKEE.

The chain couples TRBV5-5 to TRBJ2-5, with the D gene uncertain. The sequence derives from a man in his late teens or twenties who received the YFV17D yellow fever vaccine. The sample here was PBMCs, taken more than 35 days after the first yellow fever vaccination. The sequence in DNA is TGTGCCAGCAGCTTTGGCAACCTGGGAGAGACCCAGTACTTC. Its protein reads: CASSFGNLGETQYF.